The rows below give T cell receptor beta chains drawn from one sample of a study of early T cells in non-severe SARS-CoV-2 infection. TCRdb redid the calling of the 5' RACE reads with MiXCR, one entry per CDR3 protein. The sample has over 50,000 distinct CDR3 sequences; 11% are singletons. Sequencing input: whole blood. These receptors were collected from an adult who was a healthcare worker with PCR-confirmed SARS-CoV-2 infection or an uninfected control (not recorded which). Both conserved end residues are part of each CDR3. The order of the fields is V gene, CDR3 protein.

V: TRBV28; CDR3: CASSPAGGGNQPQHF
V: TRBV19; CDR3: CASRPLAGGHTSTDTQYF
V: TRBV12-3/TRBV12-4; CDR3: CASSSGVRTGELFF
V: TRBV7-2; CDR3: CASSLQGGGYNEQFF
V: TRBV5-1; CDR3: CASSLEDNTEAFF
V: TRBV30; CDR3: CAWSVPRPLYEQYF
V: TRBV5-6; CDR3: CASSRQTLNTEAFF
V: TRBV15; CDR3: CATSSGNSGNTIYF
V: TRBV30; CDR3: CAWSGDYSYNEQFF
V: TRBV24-1; CDR3: CATSDPSNVLTF
V: TRBV5-1; CDR3: CASSLVAARDEQFF
V: TRBV30; CDR3: CAWSKNRGSGTEAFF
V: TRBV6-5; CDR3: CASSHNRGFTEAFF
V: TRBV6-2/TRBV6-3; CDR3: CASTEWGRKETQYF
V: TRBV20-1; CDR3: CSARGTDLYGYTF
V: TRBV7-9; CDR3: CASSLIPSPGEQYF
V: TRBV10-3; CDR3: CAISELDSTDTQYF
V: TRBV7-9; CDR3: CASSSDSSNYGYTF
V: TRBV30; CDR3: CAWSEGLAGGYEQYF
V: TRBV19; CDR3: CASSIPGGAAGELFF
V: TRBV29-1; CDR3: CSAERIAYNEQFF
V: TRBV7-3; CDR3: CASSSSGGAFETQYF
V: TRBV9; CDR3: CASSEAGGVSPLHF
V: TRBV20-1; CDR3: CSGTASRETQYF
V: TRBV11-2; CDR3: CASSLGGLTGTGELFF
V: TRBV10-3; CDR3: CAISEPLAGYPDTQYF
V: TRBV19; CDR3: CASSPNRAAGQPQHF
V: TRBV6-1; CDR3: CATESGGIDNEQFF
V: TRBV6-1; CDR3: CASSDQIFPGAGKYEQYF
V: TRBV3-1; CDR3: CASSRRSAGPRETQYF
V: TRBV28; CDR3: CASRRGTGLEKLFF
V: TRBV29-1; CDR3: CSATGTSYEQFF
V: TRBV29-1; CDR3: CSVQVRGSVTEAFF
V: TRBV6-1; CDR3: CASSRTVNTEAFF
V: TRBV29-1; CDR3: CSADQVNTEAFF
V: TRBV3-1; CDR3: CASSPVAGLNTEAFF
V: TRBV12-3/TRBV12-4; CDR3: CASSQGPYGYTF
V: TRBV7-8; CDR3: CASSLTWPGPQHF
V: TRBV29-1; CDR3: CSVRPYREETQYF
V: TRBV7-6; CDR3: CASSLGFGGSGLYNEQFF
V: TRBV13; CDR3: CASSTRLDPDTQYF
V: TRBV5-1; CDR3: CASSLGIAGSYNEQFF
V: TRBV29-1; CDR3: CSVEAAFEAFF
V: TRBV3-1; CDR3: CASNPGFGGSKLFF
V: TRBV9; CDR3: CASSALGVKDTQYF
V: TRBV6-4; CDR3: CASSDSGGVPNEQFF
V: TRBV13; CDR3: CASSFGGAYEQFF
V: TRBV7-9; CDR3: CASGPGYNSPLHF
V: TRBV18; CDR3: CASSPRRAGISYEQYF
V: TRBV4-3; CDR3: CASSQDTYQETQYF
V: TRBV7-2; CDR3: CASSFRGVTEAFF
V: TRBV7-9; CDR3: CASSGGSNTGANVLTF
V: TRBV3-1; CDR3: CASSRTSGGHITYEQYF
V: TRBV20-1; CDR3: CSARLGGTDTQYF
V: TRBV7-8; CDR3: CASSLVGGRAETQYF
V: TRBV20-1; CDR3: CSAREPQGVSYNSPLHF
V: TRBV27; CDR3: CASTVPGAGELFF
V: TRBV9; CDR3: CASSVSQGSYEQYF
V: TRBV12-3/TRBV12-4; CDR3: CASRRTTGNTEAFF
V: TRBV7-2; CDR3: CASSFRQGSGYTF